The following is a T cell receptor beta chain sequence with its context. These data are taken from a study of T cell changes during pregnancy in multiple sclerosis. Profiling relied on immunoSEQ multiplex PCR, and the TCRdb table lists in-frame clones only, not all of them. The repertoire holds about 75,000 clones, with approximately 95% as singletons. Germline V gene sequence: CDR1 MNHNS, CDR2 SASEGT. J lost 5 bases, V lost 7 bases, and 12 bases had no gene match. This CDR3 comprises 15 residues. Sequenced material: CD4+ T cells from peripheral blood mononuclear cells, taken after pregnancy. This clonotype was sampled from a female donor with multiple sclerosis, enrolled in a pregnancy study. V is TRBV6-1 and J is TRBJ2-5; 8 bases are a match to TRBD1. DNA for the CDR3: TGTGCCAGCACTCTTTCGACAGGGGCACGCGAGACCCAGTACTTC. Translated: CASTLSTGARETQYF.